This T cell receptor (beta chain) was sequenced in a study of T cell responses to AZD1222 COVID-19 vaccine. Profiling relied on immunoSEQ multiplex PCR, and the TCRdb table lists in-frame clones only, not all of them. Of about 120,000 clones listed, less than 95% were seen once; the top ten hold 6.9%. Comments on this clone: The antigen remains undetermined.

Study observations and caveats: Only after the peak T cell response were repertoires sampled. The donors showed a predominance of white British ancestry and of females, with possible underestimation of clonal diversity.

The sequence derives from an adult in good health. The specimen was peripheral blood, collected on day 0 of AZD1222 vaccination.

This CDR3 is CASRKRGGSGEQYF. CDR3 sequence (DNA): TGTGCCAGCAGGAAGAGGGGGGGATCTGGCGAGCAGTACTTC. The V call is TRBV28, the J call TRBJ2-7; a weak D match, TRBD2 (7 bases). Deletions cut 6 bases from V and 6 bases from J, with 18 bases between. This CDR3 contains 14 residues. The V gene's germline CDR1 is MDHEN and CDR2 SYDVKM.